This note documents a single T cell receptor beta chain sequence. Its antigen is unidentified. In germline, CDR1 is KGHSH, CDR2 LQKENI. The length of the CDR3 is 13 residues. V lost 1 base and J lost 6, with 6 bases in between. This specimen belongs to a study of shared clonotypes between healthy human individuals. Study-level information: Aged 18 to 49, the donors were a couple of women and three men.

Repertoires were generated with immunoSEQ multiplex PCR, while TCRdb's copy carries only in-frame clones and drops some. The sample yields fewer than 2.5 million clones, under 95% seen once. Points from the study as a whole: Sharing across four donors was seen in around 5% of naive CD4 clonotypes.

This chain links TRBV18 with TRBJ2-2, with D possibly being TRBD2 (5 bases). Sample: naive CD4+ T cells from PBMCs. The subset: CD45RA+ positively selected. The receptor's source is a man in his late teens or twenties in good health. Some clones in this sample may be carry-over from other donors' samples. The CDR3 loop is CASSPLASGELFF. The CDR3 DNA sequence: TGTGCCAGCTCACCACTAGCGTCCGGGGAGCTGTTTTTT.